Following are 32 T cell receptor beta chains from one sample sequenced in a study of blood T cell repertoires in COVID-19. Assay: immunoSEQ multiplex PCR; the TCRdb copy retains only in-frame clones and omits some. Of 250,000 or so clones listed, roughly 80% were seen once; the top ten hold about 9%. Sequencing was carried out using peripheral blood. These receptors came from a man older than 75 with acute or convalescent COVID-19.

V usage is TRBV7-9 and J usage is TRBJ2-7, with TRBD2 matching 7 bases. The junction had 10 bases not matched to a gene; V was cut back by 1 base and J by 7 bases. CDR3 length: 15 residues. Germline V gene data show CDR1 as SEHNR and CDR2 as FQNEAQ (reference sequence). CDR3 residues: CASSLEASGLGEQYF. The CDR3 coding sequence is TGTGCCAGCAGCTTAGAGGCTAGCGGATTGGGGGAGCAGTACTTC.

This clone was recorded only once. V is TRBV2 and J is TRBJ1-6; D uncertain. Trimming cost V 6 bases and J 6 bases, with 21 bases left between them. This CDR3 spans 17 amino acids. The V gene's germline CDR1 is SNHLY and CDR2 FYNNEI. The CDR3 sequence: CASRNPYPADFNSPLHF. Written as DNA, the CDR3 is TGTGCCAGCAGAAATCCATACCCGGCAGACTTTAATTCACCCCTCCACTTT.

This clone was recorded only once. The V call is TRBV30, the J call TRBJ2-2, with D possibly TRBD2 on 6 matching bases. Between the trimmed V and J ends, which lost 3 bases and 4 bases, there was a span of 12 bases. The V gene's germline CDR1 is GTSNPN and CDR2 SVGIG (reference sequence). This CDR3 contains 14 residues. The CDR3 loop is CAWRPRRGTGELFF. CDR3 bases: TGTGCCTGGAGACCGAGGAGGGGCACCGGGGAGCTGTTTTTT.

The chain couples TRBV6-5 to TRBJ2-6, with 7 bases aligning to TRBD1. The germline V gene has CDR1 MNHEY and CDR2 SVGAGI. Trimming removed 8 bases from V and 0 bases from J; junction bases left unmatched: 4. The CDR3 extends over 15 amino acids. The CDR3 DNA is TGTGCCAGCCACCGGGACAGCTCTGGGGCCAACGTCCTGACTTTC. It codes for CASHRDSSGANVLTF.

This clone was detected a few times. The V and J genes are TRBV7-2 and TRBJ2-7; D perhaps matches TRBD2 (6 bases). The CDR3 runs to 15 residues. V lost 5 bases, J lost 2 bases, and 16 bases lay in between. CDR1 is SGHTA and CDR2 is FQGNSA in the germline V gene. CDR3 DNA sequence: TGTGCCAGCAGCCCCACGACTAGATTGGCCTACGAGCAGTACTTC. Protein: CASSPTTRLAYEQYF.

This chain uses TRBV10-1 with TRBJ2-2; D is possibly TRBD1 (5 bases). Germline V gene data show CDR1 as WNHNN and CDR2 as SYGVQD (reference sequence). Between the trimmed V and J ends, which lost 0 bases and 4 bases, there was a span of 12 bases. This CDR3 region has 16 residues. The CDR3 here is CASSESGRATTGELFF. Here the CDR3 DNA reads TGCGCCAGCAGTGAGTCGGGCAGGGCCACCACCGGGGAGCTGTTTTTT.

V usage is TRBV4-2 and J usage is TRBJ2-2; D gene unclear. From germline, CDR1 is LGHNA and CDR2 YNFKEQ. CDR3 size: 14 residues. Trimming pared 0 bases from V and 6 bases from J, leaving 8 bases between. The CDR3 region is CASSQDEGAGELFF. CDR3 nucleotide sequence: TGTGCCAGCAGCCAAGATGAAGGAGCCGGGGAGCTGTTTTTT.

This rearrangement joins TRBV27 to TRBJ1-4, with 11 bases lining up with TRBD1. The junction had 10 bases not matched to a gene; V was cut back by 8 bases and J by 8 bases. Germline V gene data show CDR1 as MNHEY and CDR2 as SMNVEV (reference sequence). The CDR3 totals 15 residues. Written as DNA, the CDR3 is TGTGCCAGCCGAGGACTAGGGACAGGGGGAGAAAAACTGTTTTTT. It yields the protein CASRGLGTGGEKLFF.

Written as DNA, the CDR3 is TGTGCCTGGAGTGTACTAAGGGGACAGGGGGTAACCTACGAGCAGTACTTC. Its translation: CAWSVLRGQGVTYEQYF. V is TRBV30 and J is TRBJ2-7; 11 nucleotides agree with TRBD1. The CDR3 has 17 amino acids. CDR1 and CDR2 (germline): GTSNPN, SVGIG (reference sequence). J gave up 2 bases and V 0 bases, and 9 bases lay outside the gene matches.

The chain couples TRBV10-1 to TRBJ1-3; possible D gene TRBD1, 6 bases. The V and J ends lost 3 bases and 4 bases respectively, with 10 bases between them. The CDR3 runs to 14 residues. The germline V gene encodes CDR1 WNHNN and CDR2 SYGVQD (reference sequence). This CDR3 reads CASSDAGEGNTIYF. CDR3 in DNA: TGCGCCAGCAGTGATGCAGGGGAAGGAAACACCATATATTTT.

This clone was recorded a few times. V gene TRBV5-4 combines with J gene TRBJ2-7; 11 nucleotides line up with TRBD2. V trimming: 0 bases; J trimming: 5 bases; junction bases outside the gene matches: 4. This CDR3 region has 15 residues. Germline assignment: CDR1 SGHNT and CDR2 YYREEE (reference sequence). In nucleotides, the CDR3 is TGTGCCAGCAGCTTGGAAACTAGCGGGAGAAACGAGCAGTACTTC. It codes for CASSLETSGRNEQYF. Variable domain in full (rest from reference TRBV5-4 and TRBJ2-7): ETGVTQSPTHLIKTRGQQVTLRCSSQSGHNTVSWYQQALGQGPQFIFQYYREEENGRGNFPPRFSGLQFPNYSSELNVNALELDDSALYLCASSLETSGRNEQYFGPGTRLTVT.

The table lists this clone with a count of one. The V call is TRBV28, the J call TRBJ2-7; possibly TRBD2 for D (6 bases). The CDR3 sequence is 15 residues long. V lost 5 bases and J 0 bases, leaving 14 bases between the germline ends. Germline V gives CDR1 MDHEN, CDR2 SYDVKM. The CDR3 here is CASSPGGASSYEQYF. The CDR3 bases are TGTGCCAGCAGTCCTGGCGGGGCGAGCTCCTACGAGCAGTACTTC.

The chain employs TRBV5-1 and TRBJ2-3; 7 bases map to TRBD2. Germline V lookup: CDR1 SGHRS, CDR2 YFSETQ. Trimming took 4 bases from V and 2 from J; bases not matched to a gene: 4. The CDR3 length is 14 residues. This chain's CDR3 is CASSPGLVTDTQYF. CDR3 coding DNA: TGCGCCAGCAGCCCTGGACTAGTCACAGATACGCAGTATTTT.

The rearrangement uses TRBV10-3 and TRBJ1-5, with 12 nucleotides matching TRBD1. Germline V CDR1 and CDR2: ENHRY, SYGVKD. J lost 1 base, V lost 3 bases, and 4 bases had no gene match. The CDR3 has 17 amino acids. The CDR3 DNA follows: TGTGCCATCAGTGAACCGGGACAGGGGGCGAGCAATCAGCCCCAGCATTTT. Its protein product is CAISEPGQGASNQPQHF.

This clone is a singleton in its sample. The J gene is TRBJ1-1, the V gene TRBV3-1 (or the pseudogene TRBV3-2); TRBD1 agrees at 7 bases. The CDR3 runs 11 residues. With 4 bases clipped from V and 8 bases from J, the junction kept 1 base outside the gene matches. CDR1 is LGHDT and CDR2 is YNNKEL in the germline V gene (reference sequence). The CDR3 coding sequence is TGTGCCAGCAGCCGGACAGGAGAAGCTTTCTTT. The encoded protein is CASSRTGEAFF.

V gene TRBV19 combines with J gene TRBJ2-3, with D uncertain. V shed 5 bases and J shed 1 base, with 16 bases lying between them. The CDR3 loop spans 16 amino acids. Per the germline V gene, CDR1 is LNHDA and CDR2 is SQIVND (reference sequence). The CDR3 here is CASSDRGYQRTDTQYF. The DNA of the CDR3 is TGTGCCAGTAGTGACCGCGGCTACCAACGCACAGATACGCAGTATTTT.

The CDR3 spells CASSRDRVNEKLFF. The CDR3 nucleotides are TGTGCCAGCAGTAGGGACAGGGTTAATGAAAAACTGTTTTTT. The rearrangement joins TRBV6-5 to TRBJ1-4; 9 positions agree with TRBD1. The length of the CDR3 is 14 residues. V gave up 5 bases and J gave up 4 bases; unmatched junction bases: 2. Per germline, CDR1 MNHEY and CDR2 SVGAGI.

This rearrangement joins TRBV10-3 to TRBJ1-2, with 9 nucleotides matching TRBD1. Germline V gene data show CDR1 as ENHRY and CDR2 as SYGVKD. The V gene end was trimmed by 3 bases and the J gene end by 2 bases; junction bases not matched to a gene: 1. The CDR3 is 14 residues long. CDR3 region: CAISEGTGNYGYTF. In DNA form, the CDR3 reads TGTGCCATCAGTGAAGGGACAGGGAACTATGGCTACACCTTC.

This clone was found a few times. The chain employs TRBV5-5 and TRBJ2-7; D remains unclear. Germline V lookup: CDR1 SGHKS, CDR2 YYEKEE (reference sequence). CDR3 size: 13 residues. V was pared by 0 bases and J by 0 bases, with 4 bases between. CDR3 amino acids: CASSLVSSYEQYF. Written as DNA, the CDR3 is TGTGCCAGCAGCTTGGTGAGCTCCTACGAGCAGTACTTC.

The rearrangement links TRBV19 to TRBJ1-3; 9 bases agree with TRBD1. The J segment lost 2 bases and the V segment lost 7 bases, leaving 6 bases of the junction unmatched. CDR3 length: 15 amino acids. Germline V gene lookup returns CDR1 LNHDA and CDR2 SQIVND (reference sequence). CDR3 in amino acids: CASTPGTGTGNTIYF. CDR3 nucleotides: TGTGCCAGTACCCCGGGGACAGGGACTGGAAACACCATATATTTT.

This chain links TRBV5-1 with TRBJ1-2, with 9 bases lining up with TRBD1. Germline loops: CDR1 SGHRS, CDR2 YFSETQ. The CDR3 spans 14 residues. Trimming cost V 4 bases and J 6 bases; bases outside gene matches: 7. CDR3 nucleotide sequence: TGCGCCAGCAGCCGACGACAGGGGGGCGATGGCTACACCTTC. Its translation: CASSRRQGGDGYTF.

The V gene is TRBV5-5, the J gene TRBJ1-5; TRBD1 agrees at 9 bases. Germline-derived CDR1 and CDR2 are SGHKS and YYEKEE (reference sequence). Unmatched junction bases numbered 15, after V lost 4 bases and J lost 4 bases. CDR3 size: 18 residues. The CDR3 region has the DNA TGTGCCAGCAGCCGGATGGGGCAAACAGGGGGCTTTAATCAGCCCCAGCATTTT. Translated: CASSRMGQTGGFNQPQHF.

This clone was recorded only once. The chain is built from TRBV9 and TRBJ1-1; 8 nucleotides line up with TRBD1. Trimming at V came to 4 bases and at J to 1 base, leaving 6 bases not matched to a gene. This CDR3 comprises 15 residues. From germline, CDR1 is SGDLS and CDR2 YYNGEE. In nucleotides, the CDR3 is TGTGCCAGCAGCCCCCGACAGGGGAGGAACACTGAAGCTTTCTTT. This codes for CASSPRQGRNTEAFF. Supplemented by reference TRBV9 and TRBJ1-1, the full variable domain reads DSGVTQTPKHLITATGQRVTLRCSPRSGDLSVYWYQQSLDQGLQFLIQYYNGEERAKGNILERFSAQQFPDLHSELNLSSLELGDSALYFCASSPRQGRNTEAFFGQGTRLTVV.

V gene TRBV24-1 combines with J gene TRBJ2-3; TRBD2 matches 10 bases. The V gene end was trimmed by 4 bases and the J gene end by 9 bases; junction bases not matched to a gene: 6. CDR1 KGHDR and CDR2 SFDVKD come from the germline V gene. The CDR3 is 14 amino acids. The CDR3 sequence: CATSEAGGLRTQYF. DNA for the CDR3: TGTGCCACCAGTGAAGCGGGAGGGCTCCGGACGCAGTATTTT.

The genes are TRBV5-1 and TRBJ2-1; 14 bases fit TRBD2. Trimming cost V 4 bases and J 0 bases; bases outside gene matches: 3. Germline V gene sequence: CDR1 SGHRS, CDR2 YFSETQ. The CDR3 is made up of 17 amino acids. The chain's CDR3 is CASSVGTSGSSYNEQFF. The CDR3 DNA reads as TGCGCCAGCAGCGTCGGGACTAGCGGGAGCTCCTACAATGAGCAGTTCTTC.

The chain carries TRBV2 and TRBJ1-2, with 7 positions matching TRBD1. Germline V CDR1 and CDR2: SNHLY, FYNNEI. There are 15 residues in the CDR3. V lost 5 bases, J lost 4 bases, and 10 bases stayed unmatched. CDR3 sequence (DNA): TGTGCCAGCAGTTTAAAGGGGGCAGGGAGCTATGGCTACACCTTC. It yields the protein CASSLKGAGSYGYTF.

The genes are TRBV28 and TRBJ1-1, with 7 bases lining up with TRBD1. Germline-derived CDR1 and CDR2 are MDHEN and SYDVKM. V dropped 8 bases and J dropped 4; count of bases not matched to a gene: 7. The CDR3 loop spans 13 amino acids. CDR3 sequence: CASRYAGGTEAFF. In DNA, the CDR3 is TGTGCCAGCCGGTATGCAGGGGGCACTGAAGCTTTCTTT.

The chain recombines TRBV28 with TRBJ1-5, with unresolved D. The length of the CDR3 is 12 residues. Germline V lookup: CDR1 MDHEN, CDR2 SYDVKM. V lost 5 bases to trimming and J lost 7 bases, with 9 bases between them. CDR3 protein: CASSIPLQPQHF. The CDR3, as DNA: TGTGCCAGCAGTATCCCCCTGCAGCCCCAGCATTTT. The complete variable domain, with remaining parts taken from reference TRBV28 and TRBJ1-5, reads DVKVTQSSRYLVKRTGEKVFLECVQDMDHENMFWYRQDPGLGLRLIYFSYDVKMKEKGDIPEGYSVSREKKERFSLILESASTNQTSMYLCASSIPLQPQHFGDGTRLSIL.

This chain connects TRBV4-1 to TRBJ1-6; D is unresolved. The CDR3 contains 16 residues. Between the trimmed V and J ends, which lost 4 bases and 10 bases, there was a span of 20 bases. CDR1 and CDR2 from the germline V gene are MGHRA and YSYEKL. In DNA form, the CDR3 reads TGCGCCAGCAGCCGTACTACCATAGACTTCGGCTCACCCCTCCACTTT. Its translation: CASSRTTIDFGSPLHF.

This chain links TRBV21-1 with TRBJ1-5; the tabulated D call, TRBD1, remains unverified against the DNA. TRBV21-1 is an annotated pseudogene. The CDR3 covers 16 residues. The CDR3, as DNA: TGTGCCAGCAGCAAAGAGGGCAGGGGGGGCAATCAGCCCCAGCATTTT. Its protein product is CASSKEGRGGNQPQHF.

The chain combines TRBV5-5 with TRBJ1-4; D possibly corresponds to TRBD1 (5 bases). CDR1 is SGHKS, CDR2 YYEKEE, per germline (reference sequence). This CDR3 contains 16 residues. V gave up 0 bases and J gave up 1 base, with 10 bases separating them. CDR3 bases: TGTGCCAGCAGCTTGGAAACAGGAAGAACTAATGAAAAACTGTTTTTT. It yields the protein CASSLETGRTNEKLFF.

This chain connects TRBV10-3 to TRBJ1-2, with D unclear. The CDR3 covers 13 residues. The V gene lost 5 bases and the J gene lost 3 bases, with 10 bases spanning the gap. Germline CDR1 and CDR2: ENHRY and SYGVKD. This CDR3 reads CAISPTEDYGYTF. The DNA of the CDR3 is TGTGCCATCAGTCCCACTGAGGACTATGGCTACACCTTC.